The entry below gives a single TCR beta chain sequence along with its context. TCRdb's table, derived via immunoSEQ multiplex PCR, lists solely in-frame clones and lacks some. The sample consists of about 1,800,000 clones, about 94% of them appearing once. This specimen belongs to a study of shared clonotypes between healthy human individuals. As for the study in general: CD4 naive and CD4 memory each took three plates per donor, while CD8 naive took two and CD8 memory one.

CD45RO-negative cells were positively selected for CCR7, leaving out terminally differentiated effector memory CD45RA+ cells. CDR1 SGDLS and CDR2 YYNGEE come from the germline V gene. The CDR3 is 16 residues long. V lost 5 bases and J 2 bases, leaving 18 bases between the germline ends. The J gene is TRBJ2-3, the V gene TRBV9, with D possibly being TRBD2 (7 bases). This sequence was found in a man aged 18 to 35 in good health. The source material was naive CD8+ T cells sorted from blood. The CDR3 DNA sequence: TGTGCCAGCAGTGGGGGGGCAGGGGCCTTCACAGATACGCAGTATTTT. Its translation: CASSGGAGAFTDTQYF.